One and the same sample provided the 12 T cell receptor beta chains below, sequenced in a study of T cell responses to AZD1222 COVID-19 vaccine. Clones were read by immunoSEQ multiplex PCR, and TCRdb kept only the in-frame ones, dropping some. The sample records about 100,000 clones, approximately 90% being singletons. The sample here was peripheral blood, taken on day 0 of AZD1222 vaccination. These TCRs come from an adult in good health.

The chain employs TRBV5-1 and TRBJ2-3; no definite D call. V was trimmed by 0 bases and J by 11 bases, leaving 13 bases between them. CDR1 is SGHRS, CDR2 YFSETQ, per germline. CDR3 length equals 13 residues. The chain's CDR3 is CASSLGVGPEQYF. CDR3 DNA: TGCGCCAGCAGCTTGGGAGTTGGGCCGGAGCAGTATTTT.

The chain couples TRBV4-1 to TRBJ1-5; maybe TRBD1 (6 bases). Germline V gene data show CDR1 as MGHRA and CDR2 as YSYEKL. The CDR3 extends over 15 amino acids. V gave up 5 bases and J gave up 2 bases, with 13 bases separating them. The CDR3 is CASSYEDRGNQPQHF. The CDR3 DNA reads as TGCGCCAGCAGCTATGAGGACAGAGGCAATCAGCCCCAGCATTTT.

V and J are TRBV29-1 and TRBJ2-3; the match to TRBD1 covers 7 bases. CDR3 length equals 15 residues. Germline CDR1 SQVTM, CDR2 ANQGSEA. The J segment lost 0 bases and the V segment lost 6 bases, leaving 9 bases of the junction unmatched. CDR3 in amino acids: CSVKGARGSTDTQYF. The CDR3 DNA reads as TGCAGCGTAAAGGGGGCCAGGGGCAGCACAGATACGCAGTATTTT.

This clone was counted between two and nine times. V and J are TRBV6-1 and TRBJ2-7; possibly TRBD1 for D (6 bases). Looked up from germline, CDR1 is MNHNS and CDR2 is SASEGT. This CDR3 comprises 13 residues. With 3 bases removed from V and 4 bases from J, the gap between germline ends came to 10 bases. The CDR3: CASSDDRRYEQYF. The CDR3 coding sequence is TGTGCCAGCAGTGACGACAGGCGGTACGAGCAGTACTTC.

Of note for this clone: Other DNA sequences within the sample encode an identical CDR3. The V and J genes are TRBV5-1 and TRBJ2-2; 10 nucleotides align to TRBD2. With V trimmed by 4 bases and J by 2 bases, 8 bases remained unmatched. The length of the CDR3 is 17 residues. Germline V gene sequence: CDR1 SGHRS, CDR2 YFSETQ. CDR3 in amino acids: CASSPDPSGGNTGELFF. As DNA, the CDR3 is TGCGCCAGCAGCCCGGACCCTAGCGGGGGCAACACCGGGGAGCTGTTTTTT.

The CDR3 bases are TGTGCCAGCTCACCGTCTAGCAATAGGCAGTACTTC. Encoded protein: CASSPSSNRQYF. The rearrangement uses TRBV18 and TRBJ2-7; D perhaps matches TRBD2 (5 bases). Germline CDR1 is KGHSH and CDR2 is LQKENI. V dropped 3 bases and J dropped 9 bases, with 12 bases sitting between them. The CDR3 contains 12 residues.

The chain's CDR3 is CASSLGRTNEKLFF. CDR3 nucleotides: TGTGCCAGCAGCTTAGGACGGACTAATGAAAAACTGTTTTTT. V usage is TRBV7-8 and J usage is TRBJ1-4; no clear D. The germline V gene encodes CDR1 SGHVS and CDR2 FQNEAQ. With 1 base removed from V and 2 bases from J, the gap between germline ends came to 5 bases. CDR3 size: 14 residues.

This clone turned up a few times. V gene TRBV24-1 combines with J gene TRBJ1-2; the match to TRBD1 covers 12 bases. This CDR3 is 15 amino acids long. Germline loops: CDR1 KGHDR, CDR2 SFDVKD. The trim removed 5 bases at V and 8 bases at J, leaving 8 bases unmatched. CDR3 in amino acids: CATSGPGQGAEGYTF. Here the CDR3 DNA reads TGTGCCACCAGTGGGCCGGGACAGGGGGCAGAGGGCTACACCTTC.

The chain employs TRBV5-1 and TRBJ1-4; D not certain. V gave up 0 bases and J gave up 2 bases, with 8 bases separating them. Germline CDR1 and CDR2: SGHRS and YFSETQ. The CDR3 is 15 amino acids. CDR3 in DNA: TGCGCCAGCAGCTTGGGTTGGGAGACTAATGAAAAACTGTTTTTT. This codes for CASSLGWETNEKLFF.

The CDR3 is CASSEDRGGKLFF. The CDR3 coding sequence is TGTGCCAGCAGCGAAGACCGGGGTGGAAAACTGTTTTTT. J is TRBJ1-4 and V is TRBV6-4; D is undetermined. The CDR3 sequence is 13 residues long. V dropped 6 bases and J dropped 10 bases, with 15 bases sitting between them. The germline V gene encodes CDR1 MRHNA and CDR2 SNTAGT.

This chain joins TRBV7-9 and TRBJ2-7; D may be TRBD2 (7 bases). The V end was cut by 1 base, the J end by 6 bases, with 19 bases between. The CDR3 is made up of 16 amino acids. CDR1 is SEHNR, CDR2 FQNEAQ, per germline (reference sequence). CDR3 region: CASSLVGGAMAAEQYF. The DNA of the CDR3 is TGTGCCAGCAGCTTAGTTGGGGGGGCCATGGCGGCCGAGCAGTACTTC.

The rearrangement joins TRBV6-4 to TRBJ2-5, with a tentative D call TRBD2 (6 bases). The germline CDR1 and CDR2 sequences are MRHNA and SNTAGT. V was pared by 4 bases and J by 1 base, with 16 bases between. The CDR3 runs 16 residues. This chain's CDR3 is CASSGSLGGIQETQYF. The CDR3 bases are TGTGCCAGCAGTGGTTCTTTGGGGGGAATCCAAGAGACCCAGTACTTC.